This T cell receptor beta chain was identified in a study of identical twins. TCRdb re-called the 5' RACE reads through MiXCR, storing one row per CDR3 protein. The sample lists some 440,000 distinct CDR3 sequences; roughly a quarter were seen once. In germline, CDR1 is SGHRS, CDR2 YFSETQ. The CDR3 spans 13 residues. With 7 bases removed from V and 4 bases from J, the gap between germline ends came to 14 bases. The data also belong to a second study, concerning T cells expressing NK-cell markers.

The sequencing input was CD4+ T cells sorted from blood. This TCR was recovered from a woman aged 18-35 years in good health. This sequence joins TRBV5-1 and TRBJ1-2; weak D call: TRBD1 (5 bases). CDR3 in amino acids: CASREGAIYGYTF. In DNA, the CDR3 is TGCGCCAGCCGGGAAGGGGCCATCTATGGCTACACCTTC. Full variable domain (remainder filled in from reference TRBV5-1 and TRBJ1-2): KAGVTQTPRYLIKTRGQQVTLSCSPISGHRSVSWYQQTPGQGLQFLFEYFSETQRNKGNFPGRFSGRQFSNSRSEMNVSTLELGDSALYLCASREGAIYGYTFGSGTRLTVV.